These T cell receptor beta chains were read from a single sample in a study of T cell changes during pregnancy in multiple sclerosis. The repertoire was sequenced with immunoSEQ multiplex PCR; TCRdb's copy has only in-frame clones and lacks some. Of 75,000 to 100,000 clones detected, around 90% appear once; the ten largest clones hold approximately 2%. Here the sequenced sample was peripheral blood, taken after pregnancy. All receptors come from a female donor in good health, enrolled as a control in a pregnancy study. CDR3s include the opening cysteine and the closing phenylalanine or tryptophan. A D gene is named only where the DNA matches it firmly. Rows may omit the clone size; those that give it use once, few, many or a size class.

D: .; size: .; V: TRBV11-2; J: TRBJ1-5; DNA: TGTGCCAGCAGCTTAGAACAGGGACCTAATCAGCCCCAGCATTTT; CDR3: CASSLEQGPNQPQHF
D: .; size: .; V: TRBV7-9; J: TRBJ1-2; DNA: TGTGCCAGCAGCCTCCAGGGTGGGGGGAACTATGGCTACACCTTC; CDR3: CASSLQGGGNYGYTF
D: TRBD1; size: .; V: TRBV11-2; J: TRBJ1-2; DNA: TGTGCCAGCAGCTTAGATTTGGAACAGGGGGGAAACTATGGCTACACCTTC; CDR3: CASSLDLEQGGNYGYTF
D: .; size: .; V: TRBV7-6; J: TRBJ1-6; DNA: TGTGCCAGCAGCTCCCAAACCAGCGCACCCCTCCACTTT; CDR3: CASSSQTSAPLHF
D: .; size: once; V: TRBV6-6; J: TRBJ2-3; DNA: TGTGCCAGCAGTTACGGGTCCGCAGGGGATACGCAGTATTTT; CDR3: CASSYGSAGDTQYF
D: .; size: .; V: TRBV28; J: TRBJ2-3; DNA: TGTGCCAGCAGTCTCGGGGAGACAGATACGCAGTATTTT; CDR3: CASSLGETDTQYF
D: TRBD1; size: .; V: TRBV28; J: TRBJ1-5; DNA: TGTGCCAGCAGTTCCAGGGGGCCGGATCAGCCCCAGCATTTT; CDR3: CASSSRGPDQPQHF
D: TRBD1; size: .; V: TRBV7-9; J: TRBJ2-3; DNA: TGTGCCAGCAGCCAAGCCGGGACAGGGCGAGATACGCAGTATTTT; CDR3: CASSQAGTGRDTQYF
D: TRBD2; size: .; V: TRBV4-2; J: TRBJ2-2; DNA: TGTGCCAGCAGCCCCACCGGGACTAGCGGAAGTAGCACCGGGGAGCTGTTTTTT; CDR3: CASSPTGTSGSSTGELFF
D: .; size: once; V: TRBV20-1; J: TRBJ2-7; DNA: TGCAGTGGTGCGGAGACCTACGAGCAGTACTTC; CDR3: CSGAETYEQYF
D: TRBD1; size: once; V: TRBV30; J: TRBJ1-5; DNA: TGTGCCTGGGCGACAGGGGGCGGAAGTCAGCCCCAGCATTTT; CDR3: CAWATGGGSQPQHF
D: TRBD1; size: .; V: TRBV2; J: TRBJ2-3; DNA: TGTGCCAGCATAAGGGACAGGGGCACAGATACGCAGTATTTT; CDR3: CASIRDRGTDTQYF
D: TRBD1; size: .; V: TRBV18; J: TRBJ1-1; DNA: TGTGCCAGCTCACCACGTGGACAGGGGAAGGGCACTGAAGCTTTCTTT; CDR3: CASSPRGQGKGTEAFF
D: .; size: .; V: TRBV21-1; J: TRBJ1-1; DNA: TGTGCCAGCAGCTCTCGAACGGTCCCCCGAGGGACTGAAGCTTTCTTT; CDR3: CASSSRTVPRGTEAFF
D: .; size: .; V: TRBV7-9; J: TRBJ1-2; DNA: TGTGCCAGCAGCAAGGACAGTTCGATGGATGGCTACACCTTC; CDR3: CASSKDSSMDGYTF
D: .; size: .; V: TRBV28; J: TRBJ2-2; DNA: TGTGCCAGCCGAGCCGGGGAGCTGTTTTTT; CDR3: CASRAGELFF
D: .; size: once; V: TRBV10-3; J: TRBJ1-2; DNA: TGTGCCATCAGTGAGTACCGGGCTAACTATGGCTACACCTTC; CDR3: CAISEYRANYGYTF
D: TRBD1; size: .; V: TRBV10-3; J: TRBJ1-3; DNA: TGTGCCATTGCCTTGACAGGGGCTGGAAACACCATATATTTT; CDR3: CAIALTGAGNTIYF
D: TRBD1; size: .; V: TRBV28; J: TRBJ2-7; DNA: TGTGCCTTGACAGGGCTGCTCGGCGAGCAGTACTTC; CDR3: CALTGLLGEQYF
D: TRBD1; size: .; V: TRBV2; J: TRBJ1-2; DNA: TGTGCCAGCAGTGGACAGGGAGGACGCGGCTACACCTTC; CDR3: CASSGQGGRGYTF
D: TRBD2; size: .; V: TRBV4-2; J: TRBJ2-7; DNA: TGTGCCAGCAGCCAAGATCTGACCCGACTAGCGGGGGACGAGCAGTACTTC; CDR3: CASSQDLTRLAGDEQYF
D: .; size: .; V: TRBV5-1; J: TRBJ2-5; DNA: TGCGCCAGCAGCTTGGGGACTTCAATCCAAGAGACCCAGTACTTC; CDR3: CASSLGTSIQETQYF
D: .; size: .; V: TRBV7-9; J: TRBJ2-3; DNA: TGTGCCAGCAGACCGGACACGGCTAGCACAGATACGCAGTATTTT; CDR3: CASRPDTASTDTQYF
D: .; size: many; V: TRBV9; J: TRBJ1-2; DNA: TGTGCCAGCCCCCTCCCTGGCTACACCTTC; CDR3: CASPLPGYTF
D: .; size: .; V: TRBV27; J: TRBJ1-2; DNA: TGTGCCAGCAGTGGAGAGACGGACTCAGAGGGCTACACCTTC; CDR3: CASSGETDSEGYTF
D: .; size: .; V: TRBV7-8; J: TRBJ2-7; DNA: TGTGCCAGCAGCTTACAGGCCTACGAGCAGTACTTC; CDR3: CASSLQAYEQYF
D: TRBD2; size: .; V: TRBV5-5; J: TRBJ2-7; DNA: TGTGCCAGCAGCTCATTAGCGGGGGCCAGCTTCGAGCAGTACTTC; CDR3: CASSSLAGASFEQYF
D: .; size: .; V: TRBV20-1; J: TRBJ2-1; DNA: TGCAGTGCCCGCGCGTTTATGTTCTTC; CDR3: CSARAFMFF
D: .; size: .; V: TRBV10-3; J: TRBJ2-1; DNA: TGTGCCATCGAGGACAGCGGAGAACAGCAGTTCTTC; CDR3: CAIEDSGEQQFF
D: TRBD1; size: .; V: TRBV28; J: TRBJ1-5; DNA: TGTGCCAGCAGACCAGGGGGCAGCAATCAGCCCCAGCATTTT; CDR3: CASRPGGSNQPQHF
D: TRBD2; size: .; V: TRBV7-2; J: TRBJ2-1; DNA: TGTGCCAGCAGCTTTGGAGGACTAGCGGTTTACAATGAGCAGTTCTTC; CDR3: CASSFGGLAVYNEQFF
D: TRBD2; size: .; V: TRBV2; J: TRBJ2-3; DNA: TGTGCCAGCAGTCTAGCGGGCACAGATACGCAGTATTTT; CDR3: CASSLAGTDTQYF
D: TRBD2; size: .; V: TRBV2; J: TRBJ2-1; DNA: TGTGCCAGCAAGGAGACTAGCGGCTTTCAAGATTCCTACAATGAGCAGTTCTTC; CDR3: CASKETSGFQDSYNEQFF
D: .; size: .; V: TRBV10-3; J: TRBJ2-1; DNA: TGTGCCATCGGAGCGGAAACCTACAATGAGCAGTTCTTC; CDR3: CAIGAETYNEQFF
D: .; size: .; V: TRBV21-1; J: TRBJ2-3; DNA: TGTGCCAGCTCCACCTCCCTAGCGGGAGCAGATACGCAGTATTTT; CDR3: CASSTSLAGADTQYF
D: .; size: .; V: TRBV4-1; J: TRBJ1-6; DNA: TGCGCCAGCAGCCCGGACAGAATAAGTTCACCCCTCCACTTT; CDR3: CASSPDRISSPLHF